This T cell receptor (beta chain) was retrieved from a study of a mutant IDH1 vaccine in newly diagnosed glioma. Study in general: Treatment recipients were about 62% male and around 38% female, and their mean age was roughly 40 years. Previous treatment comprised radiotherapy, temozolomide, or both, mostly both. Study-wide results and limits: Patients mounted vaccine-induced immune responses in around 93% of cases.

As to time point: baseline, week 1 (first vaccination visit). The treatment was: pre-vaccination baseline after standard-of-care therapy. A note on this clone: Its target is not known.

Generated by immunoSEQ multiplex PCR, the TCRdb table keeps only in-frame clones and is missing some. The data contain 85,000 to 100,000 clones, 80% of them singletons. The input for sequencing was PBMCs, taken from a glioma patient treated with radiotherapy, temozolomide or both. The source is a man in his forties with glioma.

The DNA for the CDR3 is TGTGCCAGCAGTTCGTGGGGGCGAGGCTACACCTTC. Amino acid sequence: CASSSWGRGYTF. The genes are TRBV6-5 and TRBJ1-2, with D possibly being TRBD1 (6 bases). The germline CDR1 and CDR2 sequences are MNHEY and SVGAGI. Trimming removed 4 bases at V and 8 bases at J, with 11 bases between. This CDR3 spans 12 amino acids.